This T cell receptor beta chain was recorded in a study of blood T cell repertoires in COVID-19. Study background: Collection of acute and convalescent COVID-19 samples took place in the United States, Italy and Spain.

The sample holds one count of this clone. The CDR3 is 19 amino acids. Germline assignment: CDR1 LGHDT and CDR2 YNNKEL (reference sequence). J lost 3 bases, V lost 4 bases, and 17 bases had no gene match. Authors' analysis steps: Using reference gene primer amplification, nucleated cell counts were estimated. The protocol was immunoSEQ multiplex PCR, while the TCRdb copy is restricted to in-frame clones and leaves out a portion. Clone size and V and J calls were adopted from that table, with D and trimming inferred from the DNA. The sample lists 200,000 to 250,000 clones; roughly 88% were seen once. The chain has TRBV3-1 (or the pseudogene TRBV3-2) and TRBJ1-1; 10 nucleotides line up with TRBD1. The receptor comes from a man in his late teens or twenties with active or convalescent COVID-19. Material: peripheral blood. CDR3 residues: CASSPGRTGGLGQDTEAFF. CDR3 coding DNA: TGTGCCAGCAGCCCCGGCAGGACAGGGGGATTGGGTCAGGACACTGAAGCTTTCTTT.